The rows below give T cell receptor beta chains drawn from one sample of a study of shared clonotypes between healthy human individuals. The assay was immunoSEQ multiplex PCR, and TCRdb's table has in-frame clones only and misses some. The sample includes a few million clones, 90% to 95% seen only once; the top ten take approximately 0.4%. The source material was naive CD4+ T cells from PBMCs. The receptors shown here come from a man in his late teens or twenties in good health. Some clones in this sample may be carry-over from other donors' samples. Each CDR3 is given with its conserved first and last residue. A D gene is named only where the DNA matches it firmly. Clone size is stated in some rows and not others, as once, few, many or a class when expanded.

clone_size	d_call	v_call	j_call	cdr3_aa	cdr3_nt
few	-	TRBV7-2	TRBJ2-2	CASSFRTGELFF	TGTGCCAGCAGCTTTCGCACCGGGGAGCTGTTTTTT
-	-	TRBV7-3	TRBJ2-3	CASSPGGRDTQYF	TGTGCCAGCAGCCCGGGCGGGCGGGATACGCAGTATTTT
-	TRBD1	TRBV7-9	TRBJ2-7	CASSPGQNIPPFYEQYF	TGTGCCAGCAGCCCGGGACAGAACATTCCGCCTTTTTACGAGCAGTACTTC
-	TRBD1	TRBV6-1	TRBJ1-1	CASMGQGIAEAFF	TGTGCCAGCATGGGACAGGGAATAGCTGAAGCTTTCTTT
-	TRBD1	TRBV29-1	TRBJ2-5	CSINRQGEETQYF	TGCAGCATTAATAGACAGGGTGAAGAGACCCAGTACTTC
-	-	TRBV28	TRBJ1-5	CASTDGGQHNQPQHF	TGTGCCAGCACCGATGGAGGGCAGCACAATCAGCCCCAGCATTTT
-	-	TRBV5-1	TRBJ2-1	CASSIPKNEQFF	TGCGCCAGCAGCATCCCGAAGAATGAGCAGTTCTTC
-	TRBD2	TRBV5-1	TRBJ2-3	CATGGLGPSDTQYF	TGCGCCACTGGGGGACTAGGGCCCTCAGATACGCAGTATTTT
-	TRBD2	TRBV5-1	TRBJ2-7	CASSLGLADSYEQYF	TGCGCCAGCAGCTTGGGTCTAGCGGACTCCTACGAGCAGTACTTC
-	-	TRBV5-6	TRBJ1-1	CASSSGFFNTEAFF	TGTGCCAGCAGTTCAGGGTTTTTTAACACTGAAGCTTTCTTT
-	TRBD1	TRBV4-2	TRBJ1-1	CAKLQGAVKTEAFF	TGTGCCAAATTACAGGGGGCGGTAAAAACTGAAGCTTTCTTT
-	-	TRBV9	TRBJ2-3	CASSVRTDTQYF	TGTGCCAGCAGCGTAAGAACAGATACGCAGTATTTT
-	TRBD1	TRBV5-1	TRBJ1-2	CASSLGTGANYGYTF	TGCGCCAGCAGCTTAGGGACAGGGGCTAACTATGGCTACACCTTC
-	TRBD1	TRBV7-9	TRBJ2-1	CASSPTGGSYNEQFF	TGTGCCAGCAGCCCGACAGGGGGCTCCTACAATGAGCAGTTCTTC
-	TRBD1	TRBV28	TRBJ1-5	CASSRPGQGAWQPQHF	TGTGCCAGCAGCCGTCCGGGACAGGGGGCATGGCAGCCCCAGCATTTT
-	-	TRBV7-2	TRBJ1-2	CASSPRALANYGYTF	TGTGCCAGCAGTCCTAGGGCGTTAGCTAACTATGGCTACACCTTC
-	-	TRBV28	TRBJ2-7	CASSLLQGREQYF	TGTGCCAGCAGTCTCCTGCAGGGGCGCGAGCAGTACTTC
-	-	TRBV28	TRBJ2-1	CASSLDLALPEQFF	TGTGCCAGCAGCCTCGATCTAGCGCTTCCTGAGCAGTTCTTC
-	-	TRBV7-9	TRBJ1-3	CASSLGRLLSSGNTIYF	TGTGCCAGCAGCTTAGGAAGACTCCTGAGCTCTGGAAACACCATATATTTT
-	-	TRBV4-1	TRBJ2-1	CASSQDLRTYYNEQFF	TGCGCCAGCAGCCAAGATCTGCGAACCTACTACAATGAGCAGTTCTTC
-	-	TRBV4-2	TRBJ1-2	CASSQVPGALYGYTF	TGTGCCAGCAGCCAAGTCCCTGGGGCCCTGTATGGCTACACCTTC
-	-	TRBV19	TRBJ1-5	CASSTGFNQPQHF	TGTGCCAGTAGTACGGGGTTCAATCAGCCCCAGCATTTT
-	-	TRBV6-1	TRBJ1-1	CASSEAGRAFF	TGTGCCAGCAGTGAAGCGGGGCGGGCTTTCTTT
-	TRBD1	TRBV5-4	TRBJ2-5	CASSRDSVALETQYF	TGTGCCAGCAGCCGGGACAGTGTAGCTCTGGAGACCCAGTACTTC
-	-	TRBV19	TRBJ2-2	CASSILGFTGELFF	TGTGCCAGTAGTATACTCGGATTCACCGGGGAGCTGTTTTTT
-	TRBD1	TRBV6-6	TRBJ1-2	CASSSYRGQDYGYTF	TGTGCCAGCAGTTCCTACAGGGGGCAGGACTATGGCTACACCTTC
-	TRBD2	TRBV9	TRBJ2-2	CASSPPGRWTGELFF	TGTGCCAGCAGCCCCCCCGGGAGGTGGACCGGGGAGCTGTTTTTT
-	-	TRBV6-5	TRBJ1-1	CASSYSRDTEAFF	TGTGCCAGCAGTTACTCGAGGGACACTGAAGCTTTCTTT
-	TRBD1	TRBV28	TRBJ1-4	CASSFLEQGREKLFF	TGTGCCAGCAGTTTTCTAGAACAGGGGCGGGAAAAACTGTTTTTT
-	TRBD1	TRBV7-9	TRBJ1-1	CASSRGQANTEAFF	TGTGCCAGCAGCCGGGGACAGGCTAACACTGAAGCTTTCTTT
-	-	TRBV7-9	TRBJ2-1	CASSRDRNNEQFF	TGTGCCAGCAGCAGGGACCGGAACAATGAGCAGTTCTTC
-	TRBD2	TRBV11-2	TRBJ2-3	CASRLSGASTDTQYF	TGTGCCAGCAGGCTAAGCGGGGCTAGCACAGATACGCAGTATTTT
-	-	TRBV6-5	TRBJ2-3	CASSSQRVESTDTQYF	TGTGCCAGCAGTTCACAGCGGGTCGAGAGCACAGATACGCAGTATTTT
-	-	TRBV5-1	TRBJ2-1	CASTGGSSYNEQFF	TGCGCCAGCACCGGCGGTAGCTCCTACAATGAGCAGTTCTTC
-	TRBD2	TRBV18	TRBJ2-7	CASSLGLAGEQYF	TGTGCCAGCTCACTGGGACTAGCGGGAGAGCAGTACTTC
-	TRBD1	TRBV5-5	TRBJ2-7	CASSSNRGHLYEQYF	TGTGCCAGCAGCTCCAACAGGGGGCATTTATACGAGCAGTACTTC
-	-	TRBV15	TRBJ1-3	CATSGTASGNTIYF	TGTGCCACCTCTGGGACGGCCTCTGGAAACACCATATATTTT
-	TRBD1	TRBV29-1	TRBJ1-2	CSLRQGAQGYTF	TGCAGCTTAAGACAGGGGGCGCAGGGCTACACCTTC
-	TRBD2	TRBV14	TRBJ2-2	CASSQSSGRGTGELFF	TGTGCCAGCAGCCAATCTAGCGGGAGAGGGACCGGGGAGCTGTTTTTT
-	-	TRBV5-6	TRBJ1-6	CASSLESLQAYNSPLHF	TGTGCCAGCAGCTTGGAATCCCTCCAAGCCTATAATTCACCCCTCCACTTT
-	TRBD2	TRBV5-4	TRBJ2-1	CASSRSSGRGNEQFF	TGTGCCAGCAGCCGATCTAGCGGGAGGGGGAATGAGCAGTTCTTC
-	-	TRBV9	TRBJ2-3	CASSVATGSTDTQYF	TGTGCCAGCAGCGTAGCTACCGGTAGCACAGATACGCAGTATTTT
-	TRBD2	TRBV29-1	TRBJ2-3	CSVLPAAGGDTQYF	TGCAGCGTCCTCCCCGCTGCGGGAGGAGATACGCAGTATTTT